Listed below are T cell receptor beta chains from one sample, sequenced in a study of blood T cell repertoires in COVID-19. Libraries were prepared by immunoSEQ multiplex PCR; TCRdb keeps only in-frame clonotypes and omits some of them. The sample shows about 250,000 clones, more than 75% of them seen only once. Sequenced input: peripheral blood. The receptors stem from a woman aged 55-69 years who had recovered from COVID-19. Both conserved end residues are part of each CDR3. The D gene is left open where the match is weak. A row's size may be missing; if present it is once, few, many or a size class.

abundance: -
v_gene: TRBV12-3/TRBV12-4
d_gene: -
j_gene: TRBJ2-3
CDR3aa: CASSFGLFTQYF
CDR3nt: TGTGCCAGCAGTTTCGGACTCTTTACGCAGTATTTT

abundance: once
v_gene: TRBV6-5
d_gene: TRBD2
j_gene: TRBJ2-3
CDR3aa: CASGSTSGGTDTQYF
CDR3nt: TGTGCCAGCGGGTCGACTAGCGGTGGCACAGATACGCAGTATTTT

abundance: -
v_gene: TRBV7-3
d_gene: -
j_gene: TRBJ2-7
CDR3aa: CASSLTGLNSYEQYF
CDR3nt: TGTGCCAGCAGCTTAACGGGACTTAACTCCTACGAGCAGTACTTC

abundance: once
v_gene: TRBV11-2
d_gene: -
j_gene: TRBJ2-3
CDR3aa: CASSFPGGLSDTQYF
CDR3nt: TGTGCCAGCAGCTTCCCCGGGGGGCTATCAGATACGCAGTATTTT

abundance: -
v_gene: TRBV7-9
d_gene: -
j_gene: TRBJ2-5
CDR3aa: CASSLQGQPQETQYF
CDR3nt: TGTGCCAGCAGCTTACAGGGGCAGCCCCAAGAGACCCAGTACTTC

abundance: -
v_gene: TRBV2
d_gene: -
j_gene: TRBJ2-7
CDR3aa: CARSDRYSYEQYF
CDR3nt: TGTGCCAGGTCTGACAGATACTCCTACGAGCAGTACTTC

abundance: -
v_gene: TRBV29-1
d_gene: -
j_gene: TRBJ2-3
CDR3aa: CSVPTGGTDTQYF
CDR3nt: TGCAGCGTCCCGACTGGGGGGACAGATACGCAGTATTTT

abundance: once
v_gene: TRBV28
d_gene: -
j_gene: TRBJ1-6
CDR3aa: CASSLRAWALRGLHF
CDR3nt: TGTGCCAGCAGTTTGCGGGCCTGGGCCCTGAGAGGCCTCCACTTT

abundance: -
v_gene: TRBV10-1
d_gene: -
j_gene: TRBJ1-5
CDR3aa: CAKPQGHNQPQHF
CDR3nt: TGCGCCAAACCCCAGGGGCACAATCAGCCCCAGCATTTT

abundance: once
v_gene: TRBV19
d_gene: -
j_gene: TRBJ1-6
CDR3aa: CASTDSYNSPLHF
CDR3nt: TGTGCCAGCACGGACAGCTATAATTCACCCCTCCACTTT

abundance: few
v_gene: TRBV5-1
d_gene: -
j_gene: TRBJ1-5
CDR3aa: CASSLAGYQPQHF
CDR3nt: TGCGCCAGCAGCTTGGCAGGGTATCAGCCCCAGCATTTT

abundance: -
v_gene: TRBV5-6
d_gene: -
j_gene: TRBJ2-7
CDR3aa: CASSSQVVEQYF
CDR3nt: TGTGCCAGCAGCTCACAGGTCGTGGAGCAGTACTTC

abundance: -
v_gene: TRBV5-1
d_gene: TRBD2
j_gene: TRBJ2-3
CDR3aa: CASGPTSGGPSTDTQYF
CDR3nt: TGCGCCAGCGGACCTACTAGCGGGGGACCTAGCACAGATACGCAGTATTTT

abundance: -
v_gene: TRBV4-2
d_gene: -
j_gene: TRBJ2-7
CDR3aa: CASSQDGDRNFYEQYF
CDR3nt: TGTGCCAGCAGCCAAGATGGTGACAGGAACTTCTACGAGCAGTACTTC

abundance: -
v_gene: TRBV28
d_gene: -
j_gene: TRBJ1-5
CDR3aa: CASSTRANTFGDQPQHF
CDR3nt: TGTGCCAGCAGTACTAGGGCTAACACGTTCGGGGATCAGCCCCAGCATTTT